This T cell receptor (beta chain) is drawn from a study of cytomegalovirus exposure and HLA in healthy donors. Study-level results: With further analysis later on, most CMV-associated TCR beta chains appeared HLA-restricted. Associated with cytomegalovirus, according to the listing, were 150 to 200 TCR beta chains.

The ends lost 2 bases at V and 7 bases at J; junction bases unmatched: 6. CDR1 SGHVS and CDR2 FQNEAQ come from the germline V gene. CDR3 length: 15 residues. Details on this clone: Its antigen is unidentified.

Both 60 Vbeta primers and 13 Jbeta primers went into the PCR. Generated by immunoSEQ multiplex PCR, the TCRdb table keeps only in-frame clones and is missing some. The data hold approximately 240,000 clones, with 70% to 85% observed a single time. This receptor was identified in a woman aged 40-49 years in good health and CMV-seronegative. Sequencing was done on a sample of PBMCs. The chain joins TRBV7-8 to TRBJ2-1, with 9 bases identical to TRBD2. This CDR3 is CASSLSGGYANEQFF. The CDR3 DNA reads as TGTGCCAGCAGCTTAAGCGGGGGGTACGCAAATGAGCAGTTCTTC. The full variable domain, with the rest looked up from reference TRBV7-8 and TRBJ2-1, is GAGVSQSPRYKVAKRGQDVALRCDPISGHVSLFWYQQALGQGPEFLTYFQNEAQLDKSGLPSDRFFAERPEGSVSTLKIQRTQQEDSAVYLCASSLSGGYANEQFFGPGTRLTVL.